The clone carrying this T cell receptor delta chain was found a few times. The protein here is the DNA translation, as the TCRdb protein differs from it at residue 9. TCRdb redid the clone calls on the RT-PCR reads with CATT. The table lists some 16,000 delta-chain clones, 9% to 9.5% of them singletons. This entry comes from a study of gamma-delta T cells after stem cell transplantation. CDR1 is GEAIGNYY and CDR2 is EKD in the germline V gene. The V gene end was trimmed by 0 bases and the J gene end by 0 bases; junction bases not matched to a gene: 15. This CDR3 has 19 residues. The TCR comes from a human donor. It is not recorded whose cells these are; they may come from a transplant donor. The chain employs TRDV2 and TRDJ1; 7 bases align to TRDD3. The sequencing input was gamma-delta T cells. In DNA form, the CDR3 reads TGTGCCTGTGACACCGGTACTGGGGAATACGGTGGGTACACCGATAAACTCATCTTT. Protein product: CACDTGTGEYGGYTDKLIF.